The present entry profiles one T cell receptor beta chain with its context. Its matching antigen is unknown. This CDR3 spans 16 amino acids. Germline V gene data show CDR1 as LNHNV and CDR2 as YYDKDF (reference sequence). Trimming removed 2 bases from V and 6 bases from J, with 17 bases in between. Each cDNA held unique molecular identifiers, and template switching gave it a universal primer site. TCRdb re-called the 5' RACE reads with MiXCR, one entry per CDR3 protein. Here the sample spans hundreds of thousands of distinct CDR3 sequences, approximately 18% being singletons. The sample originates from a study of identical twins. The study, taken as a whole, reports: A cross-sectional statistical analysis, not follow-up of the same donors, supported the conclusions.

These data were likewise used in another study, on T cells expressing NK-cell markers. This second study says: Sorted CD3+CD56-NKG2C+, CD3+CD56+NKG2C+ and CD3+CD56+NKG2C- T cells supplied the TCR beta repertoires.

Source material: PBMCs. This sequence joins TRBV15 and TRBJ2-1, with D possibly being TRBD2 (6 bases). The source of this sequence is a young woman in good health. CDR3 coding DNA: TGTGCCACCAGCAGAAAGAGCCTATCCGGGGGCAATGAGCAGTTCTTC. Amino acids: CATSRKSLSGGNEQFF.